The rows below give T cell receptor beta chains drawn from one sample of a study of monozygotic twins with cystic fibrosis. Assay: immunoSEQ multiplex PCR; the TCRdb copy retains only in-frame clones and omits some. The data show about 36,000 clones, roughly 84% seen once. Sample: blood. These receptors all come from a girl under 10 years old with cystic fibrosis. Both conserved end residues are part of each CDR3. The D gene is left open where the match is weak. The size field is filled for only some rows; it gives once, few, many or a size class.

abundance	len	d_gene	v_gene	j_gene	CDR3nt	CDR3aa
NA	11	NA	TRBV5-1	TRBJ2-5	TGCGCCAGGGGAGATCAAGAGACCCAGTACTTC	CARGDQETQYF
once	14	TRBD1	TRBV4-1	TRBJ1-2	TGCGCCAGCAGCCAAGAGAACAGGGGGTATGGCTACACCTTC	CASSQENRGYGYTF
NA	16	TRBD2	TRBV7-2	TRBJ2-3	TGTGCCAGCAGCTCGAGAGCGGGGGCCCGCACAGATACGCAGTATTTT	CASSSRAGARTDTQYF
once	16	NA	TRBV9	TRBJ1-4	TGTGCCAGCAGCGCGGGGGACCCACAGCGGGGTGAAAAACTGTTTTTT	CASSAGDPQRGEKLFF
NA	15	TRBD2	TRBV29-1	TRBJ2-1	TGCAGCGTGGGGACTAGCGGGACCCACTACAATGAGCAGTTCTTC	CSVGTSGTHYNEQFF
NA	17	TRBD2	TRBV7-2	TRBJ2-2	TGTGCCAGCAGCCGCCCTCGAGGGGAGGGGAACACCGGGGAGCTGTTTTTT	CASSRPRGEGNTGELFF
NA	13	NA	TRBV18	TRBJ1-1	TGTGCCAGCTCACCAGGGTTGAACACTGAAGCTTTCTTT	CASSPGLNTEAFF
NA	14	NA	TRBV18	TRBJ2-1	TGTGCCAGCTCAACGGGGAGCTCCTACAATGAGCAGTTCTTC	CASSTGSSYNEQFF
NA	15	TRBD1	TRBV7-2	TRBJ1-6	TGTGCCAGCAGCTTGCAGGGGGCGAGTAATTCACCCCTCCACTTT	CASSLQGASNSPLHF
NA	15	NA	TRBV15	TRBJ2-5	TGTGCCACCAGCAGAGACCCGGGACACCAAGAGACCCAGTACTTC	CATSRDPGHQETQYF
NA	15	NA	TRBV4-3	TRBJ2-5	TGCGCCAGCAGCCAAGGTTCAGGGGCCCAAGAGACCCAGTACTTC	CASSQGSGAQETQYF
NA	16	NA	TRBV7-2	TRBJ1-1	TGTGCCAGCAGCTTAGGGGGGGTACAGAAATACACTGAAGCTTTCTTT	CASSLGGVQKYTEAFF
once	13	TRBD1	TRBV5-1	TRBJ1-2	TGCGCCAGCAGCGATCGGACAGGGGGCGGCTACACCTTC	CASSDRTGGGYTF
NA	13	NA	TRBV29-1	TRBJ2-3	TGCAGCGTTGTAGTCGGTTCCACAGATACGCAGTATTTT	CSVVVGSTDTQYF
NA	15	NA	TRBV6-5	TRBJ2-7	TGTGCCAGCAGTTACTCGCAGTCGGGGATCTCCGAGCAGTACTTC	CASSYSQSGISEQYF
NA	12	NA	TRBV30	TRBJ2-7	TGTGCCTGGAGTCCCGGGGGCTACGAGCAGTACTTC	CAWSPGGYEQYF